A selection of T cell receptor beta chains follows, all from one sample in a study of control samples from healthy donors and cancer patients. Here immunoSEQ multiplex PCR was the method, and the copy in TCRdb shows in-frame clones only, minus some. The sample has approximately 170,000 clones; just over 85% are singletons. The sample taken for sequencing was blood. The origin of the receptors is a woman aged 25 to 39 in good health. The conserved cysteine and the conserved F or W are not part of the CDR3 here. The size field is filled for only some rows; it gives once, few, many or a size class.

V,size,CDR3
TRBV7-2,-,ASSDGFLQPQH
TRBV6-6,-,ASMAQGVSGELF
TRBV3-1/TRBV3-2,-,ASSPGLAGSYEQY
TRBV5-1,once,ASSLAGQSETQY
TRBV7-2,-,ASSSQGIMETQY
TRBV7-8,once,ASSLLVTYNEQF
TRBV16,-,ASRRPAVSGYT
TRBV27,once,ASRPGGSNTEAF
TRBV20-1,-,SASRGANTGELF
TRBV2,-,ASRVTGSNYGYT
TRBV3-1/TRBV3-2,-,ASSPGADTEAF
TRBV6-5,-,ASSYGGTGNTIY
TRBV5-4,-,ASSSETGYGYT
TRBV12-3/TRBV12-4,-,ASSLSRGYT
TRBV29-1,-,SVESSGRGGYNEQF
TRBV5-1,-,ASSFDRPDTDTQY
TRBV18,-,ASSPYSPGDLGETQY
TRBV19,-,ASSIRRMDRNTEAF
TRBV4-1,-,ASSQDELAGLDEQY
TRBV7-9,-,ASSLRGDFT
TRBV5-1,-,ASSLIREVGELF
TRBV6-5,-,ASARVGGYQPQH
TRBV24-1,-,ATSDYEGYGYT
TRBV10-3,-,AIKTGPEAF
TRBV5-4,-,ASSPGIPNTGELF
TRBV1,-,TSSHFNLDPAF
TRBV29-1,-,SVESGSDSTDTQY
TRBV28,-,ASSSPPGAEQF
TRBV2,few,ASSVAGNYGYT
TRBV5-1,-,ASSLGRGAGEAF
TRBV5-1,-,ASSLEGRSSGANVLT
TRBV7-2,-,ASSVRAGVSTGELF
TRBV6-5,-,ASEWGRKTNYGYT
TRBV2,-,ASSEAGGNYGYT
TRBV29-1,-,SVVQGTYEQY
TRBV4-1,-,ASSQSGGRDEQF
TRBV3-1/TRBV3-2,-,ASSRPGQGSHEQY
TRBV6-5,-,ASSYFRQSSGGYT
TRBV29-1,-,SVEVNRKETQY
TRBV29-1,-,SVVPAGRGEEQF
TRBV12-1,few,ASSIPDGHNEQF
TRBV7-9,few,ASSSEGGMNTEAF
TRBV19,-,ASRGRGREEKLF
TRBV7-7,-,ASSPSWTGSETQY
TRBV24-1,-,ATSEELNTGELF
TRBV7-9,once,ASSAGTGANPFQETQY
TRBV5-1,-,ASSLGQNTGELF
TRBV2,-,ASSGGLAGGGETQY
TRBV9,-,ASSGGDRVGTKYGYT
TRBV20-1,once,SASSRLRSGELF
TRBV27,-,ASSQNRAEAF
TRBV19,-,ASSITGANTEAF